At least ten counts were recorded for the clone carrying this T cell receptor beta chain. Its target is unknown. The CDR3 spans 14 residues. Germline V gene sequence: CDR1 SGHTA, CDR2 FQGNSA. Trimming took 1 base from V and 1 from J, leaving 4 bases between them. Each CDR3 protein is one row after TCRdb ran MiXCR on the RT-PCR reads. The sample lists under 550,000 distinct CDR3 sequences; around 7.9% were seen once. These data originate in a study of response to subunit inactivated influenza vaccine. Study outcomes and limitations: Authors proposed each seasonal influenza vaccination draws in few new T cells.

The sample in question was PBMCs from blood, obtained less than 30 months after vaccination. This sequence joins TRBV7-2 and TRBJ2-2; D ambiguous. This TCR was recovered from a man between 45 and 75 years old who received an inactivated influenza vaccine. The CDR3: CASSLDRNTGELFF. Here the CDR3 DNA reads TGTGCCAGCAGCTTAGACAGGAACACCGGGGAGCTGTTTTTT.